Each of the 29 T cell receptor beta chains below was sequenced from the same sample in a study of blood T cell repertoires in COVID-19. TCRdb keeps only in-frame clones here, not all; method: immunoSEQ multiplex PCR. The sample lists under 150,000 clones, about four fifths occurring once. Specimen: peripheral blood. Receptors originate from a man older than 75 with active or convalescent COVID-19.

The CDR3 spells CASKHRDSGNTIYF. CDR3 in DNA: TGTGCCAGCAAGCACCGGGACTCTGGAAACACCATATATTTT. The chain has TRBV28 and TRBJ1-3, with D hard to call. CDR1 MDHEN and CDR2 SYDVKM come from the germline V gene. CDR3 length: 14 amino acids. V was trimmed by 7 bases and J by 0 bases, leaving 10 bases between them.

The rearrangement uses TRBV2 and TRBJ2-3; D is perhaps TRBD2 (5 bases). Germline CDR1 SNHLY, CDR2 FYNNEI. Trimming removed 7 bases at V and 0 bases at J, with 11 bases between. This CDR3 is built from 14 residues. Written as DNA, the CDR3 is TGTGCCAGCAAGACGGGGTCTAGCACAGATACGCAGTATTTT. It specifies CASKTGSSTDTQYF.

CDR3 DNA: TGTGCCAGCAGCGCCCCAGGGAAAGCTGGAAACACCATATATTTT. Residues: CASSAPGKAGNTIYF. The V and J genes are TRBV9 and TRBJ1-3; possibly TRBD1 for D (5 bases). V lost 3 bases, J lost 2 bases, and 12 bases lay in between. The germline gives CDR1 SGDLS, CDR2 YYNGEE. The CDR3 is made up of 15 amino acids.

This chain uses TRBV11-2 with TRBJ2-7; a weak D match, TRBD2 (6 bases). Germline V gene lookup returns CDR1 SGHAT and CDR2 FQNNGV. The CDR3 extends over 14 amino acids. Trimming cost V 1 base and J 2 bases, with 9 bases left between them. The CDR3 loop is CASSLGSGAYEQYF. CDR3 DNA: TGTGCCAGCAGCTTAGGTTCGGGGGCCTACGAGCAGTACTTC.

Written as DNA, the CDR3 is TGTGCCAGCAGCCCTCCGACAGGGGGTGGCTACACCTTC. Protein: CASSPPTGGGYTF. The chain combines TRBV3-1 (or the pseudogene TRBV3-2) with TRBJ1-2, with 9 bases identical to TRBD1. Germline lookup yields CDR1 LGHDT and CDR2 YNNKEL (reference sequence). The J segment lost 7 bases and the V segment lost 4 bases, leaving 4 bases of the junction unmatched. The CDR3 totals 13 residues.

This chain links TRBV6-6 with TRBJ2-3; D is ambiguous. With 4 bases removed from V and 2 bases from J, the gap between germline ends came to 10 bases. The germline gives CDR1 MNHNY, CDR2 SVGAGI (reference sequence). This CDR3 spans 14 amino acids. The DNA for the CDR3 is TGTGCCAGCAGTTTAGCCGGCGTCACAGATACGCAGTATTTT. Translation: CASSLAGVTDTQYF.

The chain couples TRBV6-2 or TRBV6-3 to TRBJ2-3; weak D call: TRBD2 (5 bases). CDR1 and CDR2 from the germline V gene are MNHEY and SVGEGT. The V end was cut by 6 bases, the J end by 7 bases, with 8 bases between. This CDR3 has 11 residues. CDR3 in DNA: TGTGCCAGCAGCCCTAGCAATACGCAGTATTTT. Encoded protein: CASSPSNTQYF.

This chain links TRBV7-2 with TRBJ2-3, with D maybe TRBD2 (7 bases). Germline lookup yields CDR1 SGHTA and CDR2 FQGNSA. Between the trimmed V and J ends, which lost 3 bases and 5 bases, there was a span of 18 bases. There are 16 residues in the CDR3. In DNA form, the CDR3 reads TGTGCCAGCAGCTTTGGAGGGGGGGGCATGATAGATACGCAGTATTTT. Amino acid sequence: CASSFGGGGMIDTQYF.

This clone was recorded only once. The chain has TRBV7-2 and TRBJ2-3; D is unresolved. V gave up 1 base and J gave up 0 bases, with 14 bases separating them. The V gene's germline CDR1 is SGHTA and CDR2 FQGNSA. The length of the CDR3 is 17 residues. The DNA of the CDR3 is TGTGCCAGCAGCTTAGGGTGGTCGCAAACTAGCACAGATACGCAGTATTTT. Translation gives CASSLGWSQTSTDTQYF.

The chain is built from TRBV5-1 and TRBJ2-5; the match to TRBD2 covers 11 bases. The CDR3 has 15 amino acids. The junction had 7 bases not matched to a gene; V was cut back by 0 bases and J by 9 bases. Per the germline V gene, CDR1 is SGHRS and CDR2 is YFSETQ. The CDR3 nucleotides are TGCGCCAGCAGCTTGGGACTAGCGGGGCCCGGGGCCCAGTACTTC. As protein: CASSLGLAGPGAQYF.

A few counts support this clone. The rearrangement links TRBV28 to TRBJ1-2; D not resolved. Trimming pared 1 base from V and 1 base from J, leaving 7 bases between. This CDR3 spans 14 amino acids. CDR1 MDHEN and CDR2 SYDVKM come from the germline V gene. The CDR3 sequence: CASSLLGSNYGYTF. CDR3 in DNA: TGTGCCAGCAGTTTATTGGGGAGTAACTATGGCTACACCTTC.

The chain combines TRBV27 with TRBJ1-2; 9 nucleotides line up with TRBD1. Germline V CDR1 and CDR2: MNHEY, SMNVEV (reference sequence). CDR3 length equals 15 residues. V shed 6 bases and J 4 bases; nucleotides not matched to a gene: 9. The DNA of the CDR3 is TGTGCCAGCAGCTTGACAGGGGGTACACGCTATGGCTACACCTTC. Translation gives CASSLTGGTRYGYTF.

CDR3 sequence (DNA): TGTGCCAGCAGCTTAACGGGAGGGGGCTACACCTTC. Residues: CASSLTGGGYTF. The rearrangement uses TRBV7-9 and TRBJ1-2; D remains unclear. V was cut by 2 bases and J by 8 bases, with 9 bases left in between. The germline V gene encodes CDR1 SEHNR and CDR2 FQNEAQ (reference sequence). CDR3 length: 12 amino acids.

This rearrangement joins TRBV28 to TRBJ1-1, with D perhaps TRBD1 (5 bases). The CDR3 loop spans 15 amino acids. Germline V gene sequence: CDR1 MDHEN, CDR2 SYDVKM. Between the trimmed V and J ends, which lost 6 bases and 1 base, there was a span of 15 bases. CDR3 loop: CASSPGGERNTEAFF. The CDR3 region has the DNA TGTGCCAGCAGCCCCGGGGGGGAAAGGAACACTGAAGCTTTCTTT.

This rearrangement joins TRBV19 to TRBJ1-2; D is possibly TRBD1 (6 bases). There are 16 residues in the CDR3. Germline V gene data show CDR1 as LNHDA and CDR2 as SQIVND (reference sequence). V shed 6 bases and J shed 2 bases, with 19 bases lying between them. The CDR3 region is CASSITGTRPNYGYTF. The CDR3 DNA sequence: TGTGCCAGTAGCATAACCGGGACAAGACCAAACTATGGCTACACCTTC.

The genes are TRBV7-8 and TRBJ1-5; 7 bases map to TRBD1. The CDR3 is made up of 16 amino acids. Germline trimming cut 3 bases from V and 0 bases from J; bases unmatched to any gene: 5. Germline values: CDR1 SGHVS, CDR2 FQNEAQ. The CDR3 reads CASSLQGEYSNQPQHF. CDR3 bases: TGTGCCAGCAGCTTGCAGGGGGAATATAGCAATCAGCCCCAGCATTTT.

The chain recombines TRBV15 with TRBJ2-7, with 7 bases fitting TRBD2. CDR3 length equals 17 residues. The V segment lost 0 bases and the J segment 5 bases; nucleotides outside the gene matches: 13. Germline CDR1 reads LNHNV; CDR2 reads YYDKDF (reference sequence). The CDR3 spells CATSRDGPGGSFNEQYF. Written as DNA, the CDR3 is TGTGCCACCAGCAGAGATGGGCCCGGGGGGTCCTTCAACGAGCAGTACTTC.

The chain combines TRBV11-3 with TRBJ2-1; TRBD1 matches at 7 bases. The germline V gene encodes CDR1 SGHNT and CDR2 YENEEA. With 1 base clipped from V and 3 bases from J, the junction kept 3 bases outside the gene matches. The CDR3 loop spans 15 amino acids. The DNA for the CDR3 is TGTGCCAGCAGCTTAGCAGGGGGTCGCTACAATGAGCAGTTCTTC. This codes for CASSLAGGRYNEQFF.

The chain uses TRBV5-1 and TRBJ2-7; D is unresolved. V was cut by 0 bases and J by 1 base, with 5 bases left in between. CDR1 is SGHRS and CDR2 is YFSETQ in the germline V gene. This CDR3 is 13 amino acids long. This chain's CDR3 is CASSLDFSYEQYF. CDR3 bases: TGCGCCAGCAGCTTGGACTTTTCCTACGAGCAGTACTTC.

This chain links TRBV7-2 with TRBJ1-1; 7 bases line up with TRBD1. Germline CDR1 reads SGHTA; CDR2 reads FQGNSA. The CDR3 contains 15 residues. J was trimmed by 1 base and V by 5 bases; bases with no gene match: 7. CDR3 bases: TGTGCCAGCAGCGGGGACAGTACTCAGAACACTGAAGCTTTCTTT. It translates to CASSGDSTQNTEAFF.

The chain recombines TRBV19 with TRBJ1-5, with 10 bases matching TRBD1. J lost 0 bases, V lost 3 bases, and 2 bases had no gene match. This CDR3 is built from 16 residues. Germline CDR1 and CDR2: LNHDA and SQIVND (reference sequence). The CDR3 loop is CASSIDRGLSNQPQHF. In nucleotides, the CDR3 is TGTGCCAGTAGTATCGACAGGGGGCTTAGCAATCAGCCCCAGCATTTT.

J is TRBJ2-6 and V is TRBV5-4, with no clear D. Trimming took 1 base from V and 4 from J, leaving 18 bases between them. Per germline, CDR1 SGHNT and CDR2 YYREEE (reference sequence). This CDR3 contains 18 residues. The CDR3 DNA reads as TGTGCCAGCAGCTTGAACTTGTCCCCGGCGGAGGGGGCCAACGTCCTGACTTTC. This translates into CASSLNLSPAEGANVLTF.

V gene TRBV15 combines with J gene TRBJ1-1; 7 positions match TRBD1. The germline CDR1 and CDR2 sequences are LNHNV and YYDKDF (reference sequence). V lost 3 bases, J lost 1 base, and 5 bases stayed unmatched. The CDR3 covers 15 residues. In nucleotides, the CDR3 is TGTGCCACCAGCAGGATCGACAGGGCGAACACTGAAGCTTTCTTT. It encodes CATSRIDRANTEAFF.

V is TRBV7-9 and J is TRBJ1-3, with unresolved D. V was trimmed by 5 bases and J by 0 bases, leaving 8 bases between them. CDR1 is SEHNR, CDR2 FQNEAQ, per germline (reference sequence). The CDR3 covers 14 residues. Here the CDR3 DNA reads TGTGCCAGCAGCCCGAATAGCTCTGGAAACACCATATATTTT. It codes for CASSPNSSGNTIYF.

CDR3 sequence (DNA): TGTGCCAGCAGTTACTCAGGGAGCTCTGGGGCCAACGTCCTGACTTTC. This gives the protein CASSYSGSSGANVLTF. The chain recombines TRBV6-6 with TRBJ2-6; tentatively, D is TRBD2 (5 bases). The CDR3 runs 16 residues. The V end lost 0 bases, the J end lost 0 bases, and 6 bases lay between the germline ends. Germline loops: CDR1 MNHNY, CDR2 SVGAGI (reference sequence).

Note on this clone: The sample carries other DNA sequences with the same CDR3. The V gene is TRBV12-3 or TRBV12-4, the J gene TRBJ2-5; D remains unclear. This CDR3 is 11 amino acids long. The V and J ends lost 3 bases and 4 bases respectively, with 3 bases between them. This CDR3 is CASSFRETQYF. The CDR3, as DNA: TGTGCCAGCAGTTTCAGAGAGACCCAGTACTTC.

This chain uses TRBV29-1 with TRBJ2-5; D is unclear. Germline V gives CDR1 SQVTM, CDR2 ANQGSEA. Trimming shortened V by 3 bases and J by 2 bases, and 7 bases separated the two germline ends. This CDR3 region has 12 residues. The CDR3 region is CSVDGHQETQYF. The DNA of the CDR3 is TGCAGCGTTGATGGGCATCAAGAGACCCAGTACTTC. The full variable domain, in which reference TRBV29-1 and TRBJ2-5 provide the parts outside the CDR3, is SAVISQKPSRDICQRGTSLTIQCQVDSQVTMMFWYRQQPGQSLTLIATANQGSEATYESGFVIDKFPISRPNLTFSTLTVSNMSPEDSSIYLCSVDGHQETQYFGPGTRLLVL.

V gene TRBV10-3 combines with J gene TRBJ2-1, with 7 bases aligning to TRBD1. CDR3 size: 17 residues. From germline, CDR1 is ENHRY and CDR2 SYGVKD. Trimming took 7 bases from V and 6 from J; bases not matched to a gene: 18. In DNA form, the CDR3 reads TGTGCCATCACCCCCGCCCCCCCAGGCACAGGGGTCAATGAGCAGTTCTTC. Residues: CAITPAPPGTGVNEQFF.

This chain uses TRBV6-4 with TRBJ2-3, with TRBD1 as a possible D gene (5 bases). Between the trimmed V and J ends, which lost 4 bases and 2 bases, there was a span of 10 bases. Germline CDR1 and CDR2: MRHNA and SNTAGT. This CDR3 comprises 14 residues. CDR3 residues: CASSVNRFTDTQYF. In DNA, the CDR3 is TGTGCCAGCAGTGTCAACAGGTTCACAGATACGCAGTATTTT.